This TCR beta chain was retrieved from a study of cytomegalovirus exposure and HLA in healthy donors. Regarding the study as a whole: Published work reported that the classifier diagnosed cytomegalovirus status with high specificity and sensitivity. Many donors shared some public TCRs, even though most TCR sequences were rare. In vitro, three CMV-associated chains proved specific for CMV antigens. Subsequent analysis found a tendency for first-cohort TCR clusters to co-occur within the 120 or so validation repertoires.

The CDR3 totals 18 residues. Germline lookup yields CDR1 SGHDT and CDR2 YYEEEE. Trimming removed 4 bases from V and 4 bases from J; junction bases left unmatched: 16. The protocol was immunoSEQ multiplex PCR, while the TCRdb copy is restricted to in-frame clones and leaves out a portion. The sample yields 150,000 to 250,000 clones, roughly 81% seen once. On this clone itself: Antigen: not known.

Sequences were obtained from PBMCs. The clonotype comes from a woman younger than 45 in good health and CMV-seronegative. The chain links TRBV5-6 to TRBJ2-1, with 8 positions matching TRBD1. CDR3 nucleotides: TGTGCCAGCAGCCAGGATAGCGCAACAGGGGGAGGATACAATGAGCAGTTCTTC. Protein product: CASSQDSATGGGYNEQFF.